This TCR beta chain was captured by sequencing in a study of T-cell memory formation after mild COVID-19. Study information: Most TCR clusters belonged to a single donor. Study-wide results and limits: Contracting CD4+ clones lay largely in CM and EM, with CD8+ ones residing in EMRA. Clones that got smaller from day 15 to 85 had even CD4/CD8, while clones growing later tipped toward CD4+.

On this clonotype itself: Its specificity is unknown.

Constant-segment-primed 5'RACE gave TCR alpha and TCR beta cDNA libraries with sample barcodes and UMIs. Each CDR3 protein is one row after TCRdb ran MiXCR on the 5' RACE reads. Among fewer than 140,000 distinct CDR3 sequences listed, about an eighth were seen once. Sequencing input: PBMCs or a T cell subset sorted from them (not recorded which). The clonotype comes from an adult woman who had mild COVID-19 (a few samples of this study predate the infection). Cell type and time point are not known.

CDR3 residues: CSVALANQETQYF. In nucleotides, the CDR3 is TGCAGCGTTGCACTAGCGAACCAAGAGACCCAGTACTTC. This chain joins TRBV29-1 and TRBJ2-5; 7 bases line up with TRBD2. Germline CDR1 SQVTM, CDR2 ANQGSEA. Trimming cost V 4 bases and J 0 bases; bases outside gene matches: 2. The CDR3 extends over 13 amino acids.